This T cell receptor (beta chain) was identified in a study of cytomegalovirus exposure and HLA in healthy donors. The CDR3 has 17 residues. V dropped 2 bases and J dropped 1; count of bases not matched to a gene: 5. Per the germline V gene, CDR1 is SGHRS and CDR2 is YFSETQ. Notes on the study in general: In vitro confirmation showed three CMV-associated chains to be CMV antigen specific.

About this clone: The antigen is unknown.

The study ran its PCR with 60 Vbeta and 13 Jbeta primers. Repertoires were generated with immunoSEQ multiplex PCR, while TCRdb's copy carries only in-frame clones and drops some. The sample carries about 150,000 clones, around 10% recorded once. This receptor was obtained from a man aged 50 to 59 in good health and CMV-seronegative. Sequencing was performed on PBMCs. V and J are TRBV5-1 and TRBJ2-2, with 10 bases aligning to TRBD2. CDR3 region: CASSFFGTSENTGELFF. CDR3 in DNA: TGCGCCAGCAGCTTCTTTGGGACTAGCGAGAACACCGGGGAGCTGTTTTTT.